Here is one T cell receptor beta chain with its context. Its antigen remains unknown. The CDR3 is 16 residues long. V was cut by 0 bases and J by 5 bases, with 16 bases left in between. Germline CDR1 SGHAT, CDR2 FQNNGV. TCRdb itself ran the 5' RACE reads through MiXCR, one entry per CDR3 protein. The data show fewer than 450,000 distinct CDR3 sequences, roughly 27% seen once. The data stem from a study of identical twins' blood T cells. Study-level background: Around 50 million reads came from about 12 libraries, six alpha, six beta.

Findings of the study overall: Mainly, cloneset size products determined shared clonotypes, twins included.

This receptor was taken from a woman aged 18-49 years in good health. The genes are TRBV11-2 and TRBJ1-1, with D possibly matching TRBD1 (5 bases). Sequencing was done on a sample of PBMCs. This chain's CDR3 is CASSLEDVRVGTEAFF. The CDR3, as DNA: TGTGCCAGCAGCTTAGAAGACGTCAGGGTGGGTACTGAAGCTTTCTTT. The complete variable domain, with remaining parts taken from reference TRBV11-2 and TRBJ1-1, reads EAGVAQSPRYKIIEKRQSVAFWCNPISGHATLYWYQQILGQGPKLLIQFQNNGVVDDSQLPKDRFSAERLKGVDSTLKIQPAKLEDSAVYLCASSLEDVRVGTEAFFGQGTRLTVV.